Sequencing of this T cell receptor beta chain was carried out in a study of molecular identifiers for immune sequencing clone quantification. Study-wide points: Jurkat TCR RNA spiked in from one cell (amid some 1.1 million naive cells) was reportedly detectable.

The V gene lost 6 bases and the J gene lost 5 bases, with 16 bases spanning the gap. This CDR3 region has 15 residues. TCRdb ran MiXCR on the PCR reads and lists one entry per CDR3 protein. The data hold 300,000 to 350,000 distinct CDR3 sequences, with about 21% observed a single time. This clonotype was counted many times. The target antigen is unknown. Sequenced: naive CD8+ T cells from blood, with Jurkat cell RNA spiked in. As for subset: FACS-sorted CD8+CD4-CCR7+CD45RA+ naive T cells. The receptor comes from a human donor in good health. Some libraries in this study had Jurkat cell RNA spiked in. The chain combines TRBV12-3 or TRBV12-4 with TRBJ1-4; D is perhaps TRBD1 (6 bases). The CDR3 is CASSLSGAKNEKLFF. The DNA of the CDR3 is TGTGCCAGCAGCCTTTCGGGGGCTAAGAATGAAAAACTGTTTTTT.